This paragraph covers one T cell receptor (beta chain) sequence. The data were obtained in a study of shared clonotypes between healthy human individuals. The CDR3 spans 13 residues. Germline lookup yields CDR1 SQVTM and CDR2 ANQGSEA. V dropped 6 bases and J dropped 2 bases, with 13 bases sitting between them. The assay ran at deep level. Using immunoSEQ multiplex PCR, the repertoire was profiled, and TCRdb retains in-frame clones only, with some absent. The repertoire consists of 2,500,000 or so clones, with roughly 93% occurring once and the leading ten covering about 0.34%. The clonotype was recovered from a man between 18 and 35 years old in good health. Some clones in this sample may be carry-over from other donors' samples. Specimen: naive CD4+ T cells from PBMCs. Subset indicated: CD45RA+ positively selected. This chain connects TRBV29-1 to TRBJ1-2; no clear D gene. The CDR3 protein is CSVSRTVNYGYTF. CDR3 DNA: TGCAGCGTCTCCAGGACGGTCAACTATGGCTACACCTTC.